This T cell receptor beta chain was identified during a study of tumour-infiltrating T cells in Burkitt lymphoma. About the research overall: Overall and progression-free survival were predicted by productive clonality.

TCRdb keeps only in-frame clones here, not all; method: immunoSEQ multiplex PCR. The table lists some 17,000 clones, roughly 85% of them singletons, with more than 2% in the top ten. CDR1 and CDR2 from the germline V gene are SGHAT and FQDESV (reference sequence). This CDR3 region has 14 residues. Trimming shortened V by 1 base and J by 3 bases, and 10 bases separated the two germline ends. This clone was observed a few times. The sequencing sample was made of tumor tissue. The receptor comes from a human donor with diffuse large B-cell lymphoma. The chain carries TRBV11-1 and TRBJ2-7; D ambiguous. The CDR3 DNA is TGTGCCAGCAGCTTAGTGGACCGATACTACGAGCAGTACTTC. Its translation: CASSLVDRYYEQYF.